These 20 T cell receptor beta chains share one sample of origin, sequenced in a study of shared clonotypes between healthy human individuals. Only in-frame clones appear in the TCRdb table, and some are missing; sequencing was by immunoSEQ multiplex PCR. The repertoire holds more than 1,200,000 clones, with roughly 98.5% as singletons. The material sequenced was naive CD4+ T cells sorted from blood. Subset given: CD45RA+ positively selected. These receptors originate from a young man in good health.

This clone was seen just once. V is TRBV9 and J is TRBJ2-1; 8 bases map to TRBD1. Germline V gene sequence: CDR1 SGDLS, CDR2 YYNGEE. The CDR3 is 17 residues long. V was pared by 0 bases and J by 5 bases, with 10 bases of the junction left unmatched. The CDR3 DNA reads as TGTGCCAGCAGCGTAGCTATTGGGGAGGACAGGGACAATGAGCAGTTCTTC. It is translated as CASSVAIGEDRDNEQFF.

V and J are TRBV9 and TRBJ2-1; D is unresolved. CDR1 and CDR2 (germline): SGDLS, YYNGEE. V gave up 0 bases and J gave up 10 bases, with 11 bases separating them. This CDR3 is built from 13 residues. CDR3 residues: CASSVEVIGEQFF. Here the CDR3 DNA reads TGTGCCAGCAGCGTAGAGGTAATCGGAGAGCAGTTCTTC.

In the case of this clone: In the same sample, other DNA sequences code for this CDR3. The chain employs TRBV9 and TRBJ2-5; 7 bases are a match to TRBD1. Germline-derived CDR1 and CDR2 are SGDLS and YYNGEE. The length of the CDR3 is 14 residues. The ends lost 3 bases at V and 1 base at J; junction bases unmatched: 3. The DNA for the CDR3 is TGTGCCAGCAGCGCCCGACAGGGCCAAGAGACCCAGTACTTC. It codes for CASSARQGQETQYF.

CDR3 sequence (DNA): TGTGCCAGCAGCTTAAGGACAGGGGACGGGGAGCTGTTTTTT. Its translation is CASSLRTGDGELFF. The chain joins TRBV5-4 to TRBJ2-2, with TRBD1 matching 9 bases. Germline-derived CDR1 and CDR2 are SGHNT and YYREEE (reference sequence). The CDR3 loop spans 14 amino acids. Losses at the gene ends were 2 bases for V and 7 bases for J; bases not matched to a gene: 3.

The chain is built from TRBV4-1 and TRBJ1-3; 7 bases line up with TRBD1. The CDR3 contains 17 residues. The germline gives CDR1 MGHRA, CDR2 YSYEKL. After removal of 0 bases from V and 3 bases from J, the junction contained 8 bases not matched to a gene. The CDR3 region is CASSQDSTGLVGNTIYF. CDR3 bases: TGCGCCAGCAGCCAAGATTCGACAGGGTTAGTTGGAAACACCATATATTTT.

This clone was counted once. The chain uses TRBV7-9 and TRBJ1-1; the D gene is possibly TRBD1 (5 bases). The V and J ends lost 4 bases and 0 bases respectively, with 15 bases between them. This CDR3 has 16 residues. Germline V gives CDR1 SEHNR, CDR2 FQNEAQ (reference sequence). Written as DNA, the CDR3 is TGTGCCAGCAGCTACCGGGACGGACCCATGAACACTGAAGCTTTCTTT. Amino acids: CASSYRDGPMNTEAFF.

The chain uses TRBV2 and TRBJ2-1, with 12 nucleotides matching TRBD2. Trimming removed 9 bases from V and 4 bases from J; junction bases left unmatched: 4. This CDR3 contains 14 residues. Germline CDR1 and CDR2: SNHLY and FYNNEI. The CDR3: CARGGTSGYNEQFF. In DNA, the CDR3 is TGTGCCAGAGGAGGGACTAGCGGGTACAATGAGCAGTTCTTC.

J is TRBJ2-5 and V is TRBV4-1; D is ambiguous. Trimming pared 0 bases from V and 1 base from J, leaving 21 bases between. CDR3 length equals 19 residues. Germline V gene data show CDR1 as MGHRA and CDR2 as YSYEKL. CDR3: CASSQELAQQGRIQETQYF. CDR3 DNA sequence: TGCGCCAGCAGCCAAGAACTCGCCCAACAAGGCAGGATCCAAGAGACCCAGTACTTC.

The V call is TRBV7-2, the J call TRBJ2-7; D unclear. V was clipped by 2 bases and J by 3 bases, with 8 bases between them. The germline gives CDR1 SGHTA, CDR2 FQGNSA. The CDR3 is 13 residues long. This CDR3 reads CASSLWVDYEQYF. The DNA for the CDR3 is TGTGCCAGCAGCTTATGGGTTGACTACGAGCAGTACTTC.

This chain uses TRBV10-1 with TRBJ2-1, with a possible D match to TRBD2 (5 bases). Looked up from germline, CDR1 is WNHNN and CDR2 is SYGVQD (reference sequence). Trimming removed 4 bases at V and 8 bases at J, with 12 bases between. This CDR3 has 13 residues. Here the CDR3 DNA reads TGCGCCAGCAGTGCCTCCACTAGGGATGAGCAGTTCTTC. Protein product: CASSASTRDEQFF.

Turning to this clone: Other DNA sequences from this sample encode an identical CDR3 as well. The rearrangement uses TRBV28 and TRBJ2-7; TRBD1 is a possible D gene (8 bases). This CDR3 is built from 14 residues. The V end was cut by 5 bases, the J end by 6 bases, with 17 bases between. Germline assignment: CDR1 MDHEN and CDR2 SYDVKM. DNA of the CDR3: TGTGCCAGCAGTCCAGGACAGGGAGGGTCCGAGCAGTACTTC. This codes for CASSPGQGGSEQYF.

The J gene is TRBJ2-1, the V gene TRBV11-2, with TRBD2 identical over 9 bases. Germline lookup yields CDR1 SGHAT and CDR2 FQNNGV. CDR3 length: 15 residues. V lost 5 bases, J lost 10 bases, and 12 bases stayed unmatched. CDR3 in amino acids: CASSDSGSPEEEQFF. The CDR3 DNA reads TGTGCCAGCAGCGATAGCGGGAGCCCGGAGGAGGAGCAGTTCTTC.

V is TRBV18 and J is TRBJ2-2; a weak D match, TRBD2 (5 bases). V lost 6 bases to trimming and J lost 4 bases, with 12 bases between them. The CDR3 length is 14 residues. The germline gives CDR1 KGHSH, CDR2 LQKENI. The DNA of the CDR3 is TGTGCCAGCTCCTTGGACTGGGTCACCGGGGAGCTGTTTTTT. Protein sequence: CASSLDWVTGELFF.

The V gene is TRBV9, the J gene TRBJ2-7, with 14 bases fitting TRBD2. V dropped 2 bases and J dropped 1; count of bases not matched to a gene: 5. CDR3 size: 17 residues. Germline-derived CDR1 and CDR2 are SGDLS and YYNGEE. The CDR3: CASSVGTSGSLSYEQYF. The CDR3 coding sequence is TGTGCCAGCAGCGTGGGGACTAGCGGGAGCCTGTCCTACGAGCAGTACTTC.

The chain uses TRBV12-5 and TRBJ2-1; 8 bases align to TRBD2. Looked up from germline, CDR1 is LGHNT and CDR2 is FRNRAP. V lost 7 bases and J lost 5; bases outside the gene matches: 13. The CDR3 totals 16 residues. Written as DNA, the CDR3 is TGTGCTAGTGCCCCCTCCCGCGGGAGGAAGGACAATGAGCAGTTCTTC. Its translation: CASAPSRGRKDNEQFF.

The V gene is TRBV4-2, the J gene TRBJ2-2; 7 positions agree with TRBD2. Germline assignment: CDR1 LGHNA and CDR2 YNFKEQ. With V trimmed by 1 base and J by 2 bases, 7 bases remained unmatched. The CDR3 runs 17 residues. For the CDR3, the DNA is TGTGCCAGCAGCCAAGGGATCCTAGCGGCAAACACCGGGGAGCTGTTTTTT. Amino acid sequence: CASSQGILAANTGELFF.

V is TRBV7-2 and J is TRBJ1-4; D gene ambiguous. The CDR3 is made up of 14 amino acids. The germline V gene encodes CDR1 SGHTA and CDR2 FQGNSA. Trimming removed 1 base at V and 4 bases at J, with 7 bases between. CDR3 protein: CASSLGSGNEKLFF. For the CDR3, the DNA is TGTGCCAGCAGCTTAGGTTCTGGTAATGAAAAACTGTTTTTT.

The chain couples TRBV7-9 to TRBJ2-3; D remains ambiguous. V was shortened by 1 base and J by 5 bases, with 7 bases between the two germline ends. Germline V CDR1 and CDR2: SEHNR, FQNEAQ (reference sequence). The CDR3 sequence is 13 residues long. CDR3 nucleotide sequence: TGTGCCAGCAGCTTAGTAGGGCGAGATACGCAGTATTTT. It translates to CASSLVGRDTQYF.

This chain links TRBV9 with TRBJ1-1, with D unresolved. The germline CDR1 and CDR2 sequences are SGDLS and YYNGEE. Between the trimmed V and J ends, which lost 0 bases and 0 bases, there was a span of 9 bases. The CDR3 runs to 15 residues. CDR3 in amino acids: CASSVGTAMNTEAFF. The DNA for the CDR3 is TGTGCCAGCAGCGTAGGAACGGCTATGAACACTGAAGCTTTCTTT.

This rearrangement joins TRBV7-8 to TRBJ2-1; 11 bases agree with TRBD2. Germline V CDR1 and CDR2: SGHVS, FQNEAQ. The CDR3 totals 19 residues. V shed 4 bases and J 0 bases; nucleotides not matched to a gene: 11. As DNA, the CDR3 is TGTGCCAGCAGCTCGCCCAGGGGACTAGCGGAAAGCTCCTACAATGAGCAGTTCTTC. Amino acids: CASSSPRGLAESSYNEQFF.